The 19 T cell receptor beta chains given below trace back to one sample, sequenced in a study of cytomegalovirus exposure and HLA in healthy donors. The study ran its PCR with 60 Vbeta and 13 Jbeta primers. This table comes from immunoSEQ multiplex PCR, and its TCRdb copy is limited to in-frame clones, with some not included. The data show fewer than 250,000 clones, roughly 77% seen once. Sequences were obtained from PBMCs. The receptors originated from a woman in her twenties or thirties in good health and CMV-seropositive.

The chain has TRBV14 and TRBJ1-2; D is unresolved. This CDR3 is built from 13 residues. Germline V gene data show CDR1 as SGHDN and CDR2 as FVKESK. The V end was cut by 3 bases, the J end by 8 bases, with 13 bases between. The CDR3 nucleotides are TGTGCCAGCAGCCACGACCTTGCGGAGGGCTACACCTTC. Translation gives CASSHDLAEGYTF.

The V and J genes are TRBV7-9 and TRBJ2-6; possibly TRBD1 for D (7 bases). The V and J ends lost 5 bases and 2 bases respectively, with 19 bases between them. This CDR3 has 18 residues. Germline V lookup: CDR1 SEHNR, CDR2 FQNEAQ (reference sequence). The DNA for the CDR3 is TGTGCCAGCAGCCCCGTTCGGCAGGGGGGCACTGGGGCCAACGTCCTGACTTTC. Encoded protein: CASSPVRQGGTGANVLTF.

The V gene is TRBV11-2, the J gene TRBJ2-1; 11 nucleotides agree with TRBD2. V shed 5 bases and J 6 bases; nucleotides not matched to a gene: 12. Germline-derived CDR1 and CDR2 are SGHAT and FQNNGV. CDR3 size: 17 residues. The CDR3 is CASSPRASGRPGNEQFF. The CDR3 DNA reads as TGTGCCAGCAGCCCCAGAGCTAGCGGGAGGCCGGGCAATGAGCAGTTCTTC. The full variable domain, rest sourced from reference TRBV11-2 and TRBJ2-1, is EAGVAQSPRYKIIEKRQSVAFWCNPISGHATLYWYQQILGQGPKLLIQFQNNGVVDDSQLPKDRFSAERLKGVDSTLKIQPAKLEDSAVYLCASSPRASGRPGNEQFFGPGTRLTVL.

CDR3 in amino acids: CASSLAQGRNYGYTF. CDR3 DNA: TGCGCCAGCAGCTTGGCACAGGGAAGGAACTATGGCTACACCTTC. This chain uses TRBV5-1 with TRBJ1-2; D might be TRBD1 (6 bases). Trimming left V 0 bases short and J 2 bases short, with 11 bases between. From germline, CDR1 is SGHRS and CDR2 YFSETQ. The CDR3 runs to 15 residues. The whole variable domain, remainder taken from reference TRBV5-1 and TRBJ1-2, is KAGVTQTPRYLIKTRGQQVTLSCSPISGHRSVSWYQQTPGQGLQFLFEYFSETQRNKGNFPGRFSGRQFSNSRSEMNVSTLELGDSALYLCASSLAQGRNYGYTFGSGTRLTVV.

The gene calls are TRBV5-5 and TRBJ1-5; 8 positions agree with TRBD1. The J segment lost 3 bases and the V segment lost 3 bases, leaving 5 bases of the junction unmatched. The CDR3 contains 15 residues. The germline gives CDR1 SGHKS, CDR2 YYEKEE (reference sequence). CDR3 sequence reads: CASSSGQGHNQPQHF. In DNA, the CDR3 is TGTGCCAGCAGCTCCGGACAGGGACACAATCAGCCCCAGCATTTT.

The J gene is TRBJ1-2, the V gene TRBV27, with TRBD1 matching 10 bases. Germline V CDR1 and CDR2: MNHEY, SMNVEV (reference sequence). This CDR3 has 14 residues. Trimming took 9 bases from V and 5 from J; bases not matched to a gene: 9. The CDR3 sequence is CARSGTGANYGYTF. The CDR3 DNA sequence: TGTGCCAGATCCGGGACAGGGGCAAATTATGGCTACACCTTC.

This clone has more than one count but fewer than ten. The chain recombines TRBV27 with TRBJ2-1; D is ambiguous. V was trimmed by 2 bases and J by 2 bases, leaving 13 bases between them. The CDR3 consists of 16 residues. Germline V gives CDR1 MNHEY, CDR2 SMNVEV (reference sequence). The CDR3 DNA follows: TGTGCCAGCAGTTTAGCCCAAGTTAGCACCTACAATGAGCAGTTCTTC. Translating it yields CASSLAQVSTYNEQFF.

The chain has TRBV7-9 and TRBJ2-7; 10 bases match TRBD1. Germline lookup yields CDR1 SEHNR and CDR2 FQNEAQ (reference sequence). The CDR3 runs 16 residues. The J segment lost 1 base and the V segment lost 5 bases, leaving 8 bases of the junction unmatched. This CDR3 is CASSQWTGGQSYEQYF. The CDR3 DNA sequence: TGTGCCAGCAGCCAGTGGACAGGGGGACAGTCCTACGAGCAGTACTTC.

The chain links TRBV5-1 to TRBJ2-5; D may be TRBD2 (6 bases). The germline V gene has CDR1 SGHRS and CDR2 YFSETQ. The CDR3 has 14 amino acids. V shed 4 bases and J shed 2 bases, with 12 bases lying between them. Written as DNA, the CDR3 is TGCGCCAGCAGCCTGGGACTGGCTCAAGAGACCCAGTACTTC. This encodes CASSLGLAQETQYF.

The chain has TRBV28 and TRBJ2-2, with 10 bases fitting TRBD1. The germline V gene encodes CDR1 MDHEN and CDR2 SYDVKM. V gave up 5 bases and J gave up 0 bases; unmatched junction bases: 3. The CDR3 sequence is 16 residues long. The CDR3 coding sequence is TGTGCCAGCAGTCCGGGACAGGGGCCGAACACCGGGGAGCTGTTTTTT. Protein sequence: CASSPGQGPNTGELFF.

The J gene is TRBJ2-1, the V gene TRBV6-1, with D maybe TRBD1 (6 bases). This CDR3 spans 13 amino acids. Per germline, CDR1 MNHNS and CDR2 SASEGT. V lost 6 bases to trimming and J lost 7 bases, with 13 bases between them. The CDR3 DNA follows: TGTGCCAGCAGCCTACAGGGTATAAATGAGCAGTTCTTC. The encoded protein is CASSLQGINEQFF.

The chain is built from TRBV6-5 and TRBJ1-1; D ambiguous. V lost 5 bases and J 2 bases, leaving 12 bases between the germline ends. The germline gives CDR1 MNHEY, CDR2 SVGAGI. This CDR3 contains 14 residues. The CDR3 DNA is TGTGCCAGCAGTGAATTCAGGTTAAACACTGAAGCTTTCTTT. Protein product: CASSEFRLNTEAFF.

This chain connects TRBV19 to TRBJ2-7; a possible D gene is TRBD1 (6 bases). Trimming shortened V by 5 bases and J by 0 bases, and 11 bases separated the two germline ends. The CDR3 is 14 residues long. CDR1 and CDR2 (germline): LNHDA, SQIVND (reference sequence). CDR3 sequence (DNA): TGTGCCAGTAGTGTCTCGGGACACTCCTACGAGCAGTACTTC. Residues: CASSVSGHSYEQYF.

The chain combines TRBV10-3 with TRBJ2-1; D is ambiguous. CDR3 length equals 12 residues. Germline assignment: CDR1 ENHRY and CDR2 SYGVKD. The V end lost 3 bases, the J end lost 4 bases, and 4 bases lay between the germline ends. CDR3 loop: CAISDNYNEQFF. In DNA, the CDR3 is TGTGCCATCAGTGACAATTACAATGAGCAGTTCTTC.

V and J are TRBV28 and TRBJ1-1; 10 nucleotides align to TRBD1. The CDR3 consists of 15 residues. The germline CDR1 and CDR2 sequences are MDHEN and SYDVKM. V was clipped by 6 bases and J by 3 bases; unmatched bases: 7. The CDR3 sequence: CASSPTGGADTEAFF. The CDR3 bases are TGTGCCAGCAGCCCGACAGGGGGCGCGGACACTGAAGCTTTCTTT.

A remark on this clone: The germline gene is not matched at one end of the junction; a read error may be the cause. This chain connects TRBV7-2 to TRBJ2-7; weak D call: TRBD1 (5 bases). Germline CDR1 and CDR2: SGHTA and FQGNSA. This CDR3 is built from 15 residues. The CDR3 loop is CASSAKVAGPHERYF. Written as DNA, the CDR3 is TGTGCCAGCAGCGCAAAGGTGGCAGGGCCGCACGAGCGGTACTTC. Filled out from reference TRBV7-2 and TRBJ2-7, the complete variable domain reads GAGVSQSPSNKVTEKGKDVELRCDPISGHTALYWYRQSLGQGLEFLIYFQGNSAPDKSGLPSDRFSAERTGGSVSTLTIQRTQQEDSAVYLCASSAKVAGPHERYFGPGTRLTVT.

The chain combines TRBV28 with TRBJ2-5, with 9 bases lining up with TRBD1. This CDR3 spans 15 amino acids. Germline-derived CDR1 and CDR2 are MDHEN and SYDVKM. With V trimmed by 7 bases and J by 3 bases, 9 bases remained unmatched. In DNA form, the CDR3 reads TGTGCCAGCAACTCCGGACAGGGGAAGGAAGAGACCCAGTACTTC. This translates into CASNSGQGKEETQYF.

The chain combines TRBV27 with TRBJ1-2; possibly TRBD1 for D (5 bases). The V gene lost 6 bases and the J gene lost 4 bases, with 6 bases spanning the gap. The length of the CDR3 is 11 residues. The germline gives CDR1 MNHEY, CDR2 SMNVEV (reference sequence). The CDR3 bases are TGTGCCAGCAGCGACAGCTATGGCTACACCTTC. Residues: CASSDSYGYTF.

The genes are TRBV19 and TRBJ2-1; TRBD2 aligns across 10 bases. The CDR3 is 16 residues long. CDR1 LNHDA and CDR2 SQIVND come from the germline V gene (reference sequence). Trimming removed 5 bases from V and 5 bases from J; junction bases left unmatched: 9. Here the CDR3 reads CASSVGLAVGNNEQFF. The CDR3 DNA is TGTGCCAGTAGTGTCGGACTAGCGGTAGGGAACAATGAGCAGTTCTTC.